The clone carrying this T cell receptor beta chain has just one count. Only in-frame clones appear in the TCRdb table, and some are missing; sequencing was by immunoSEQ multiplex PCR. The table lists about 40,000 clones, 80% to 90% of them singletons. These data are taken from a study of OX40 agonist ivuxolimab in advanced cancers. From germline, CDR1 is MDHEN and CDR2 SYDVKM. The V and J ends lost 7 bases and 1 base respectively, with 16 bases between them. This CDR3 contains 15 residues. The TCR sequence derives from an adult with an advanced solid tumor such as melanoma, head and neck, liver or kidney cancer. The rearrangement joins TRBV28 to TRBJ1-1, with a possible D match to TRBD1 (5 bases). Sample: CD4+ or CD8+ T cells sorted from blood, taken in a trial of the OX40 agonist ivuxolimab. CDR3 sequence: CASTPPGRGNTEAFF. CDR3 nucleotide sequence: TGTGCCAGCACCCCCCCCGGAAGGGGGAACACTGAAGCTTTCTTT.